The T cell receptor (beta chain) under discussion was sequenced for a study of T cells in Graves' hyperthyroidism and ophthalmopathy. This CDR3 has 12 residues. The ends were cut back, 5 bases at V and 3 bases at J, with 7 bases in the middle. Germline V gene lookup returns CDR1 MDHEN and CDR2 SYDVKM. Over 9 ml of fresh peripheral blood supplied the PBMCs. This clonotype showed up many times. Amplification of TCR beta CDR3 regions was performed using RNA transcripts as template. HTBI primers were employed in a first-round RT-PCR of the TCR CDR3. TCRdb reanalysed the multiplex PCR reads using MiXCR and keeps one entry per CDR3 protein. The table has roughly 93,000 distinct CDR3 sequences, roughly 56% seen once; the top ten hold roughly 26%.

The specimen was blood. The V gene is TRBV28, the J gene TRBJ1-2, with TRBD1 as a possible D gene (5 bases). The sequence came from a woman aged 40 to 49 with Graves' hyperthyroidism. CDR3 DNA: TGTGCCAGCAGTGACAGCTACTATGGCTACACCTTC. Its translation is CASSDSYYGYTF.